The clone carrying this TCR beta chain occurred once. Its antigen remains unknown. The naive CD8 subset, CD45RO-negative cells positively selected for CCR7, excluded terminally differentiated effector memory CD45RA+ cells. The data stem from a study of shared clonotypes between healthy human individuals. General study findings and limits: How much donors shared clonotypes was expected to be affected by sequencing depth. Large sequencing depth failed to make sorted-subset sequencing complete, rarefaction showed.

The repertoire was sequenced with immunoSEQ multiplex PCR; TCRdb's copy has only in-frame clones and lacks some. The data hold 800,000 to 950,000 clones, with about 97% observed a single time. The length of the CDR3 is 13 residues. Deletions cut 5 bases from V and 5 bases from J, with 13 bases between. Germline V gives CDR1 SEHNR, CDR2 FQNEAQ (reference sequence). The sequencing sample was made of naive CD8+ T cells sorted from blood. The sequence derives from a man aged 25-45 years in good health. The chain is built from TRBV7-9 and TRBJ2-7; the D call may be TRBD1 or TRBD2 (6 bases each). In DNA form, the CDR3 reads TGTGCCAGCAGCCCGCCGGAGGGGGACGAGCAGTACTTC. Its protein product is CASSPPEGDEQYF.